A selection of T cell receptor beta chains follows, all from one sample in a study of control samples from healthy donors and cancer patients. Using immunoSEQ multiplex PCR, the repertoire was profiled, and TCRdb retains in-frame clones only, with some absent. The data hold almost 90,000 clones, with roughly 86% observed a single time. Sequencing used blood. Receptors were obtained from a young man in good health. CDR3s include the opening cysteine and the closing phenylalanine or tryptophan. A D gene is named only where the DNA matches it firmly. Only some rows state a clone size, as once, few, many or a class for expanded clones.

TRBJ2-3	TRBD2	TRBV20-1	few	CSASGPGLISGGPTDTQYF	TGCAGTGCTAGTGGGCCCGGGTTGATTAGCGGGGGGCCCACAGATACGCAGTATTTT
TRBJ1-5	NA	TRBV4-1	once	CASSPLRGGGNQPQHF	TGCGCCAGCAGCCCCCTACGTGGGGGGGGCAATCAGCCCCAGCATTTT
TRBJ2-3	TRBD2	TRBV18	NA	CASSPPGLAGGQKDTQYF	TGTGCCAGCTCACCACCGGGACTAGCGGGGGGGCAGAAAGATACGCAGTATTTT
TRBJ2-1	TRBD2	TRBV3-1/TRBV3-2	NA	CASSQDFSGGHNEQFF	TGTGCCAGCAGCCAAGACTTTAGCGGGGGCCACAATGAGCAGTTCTTC
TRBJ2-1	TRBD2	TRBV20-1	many	CSASPSGGVNEQFF	TGCAGTGCTAGTCCTAGCGGGGGGGTCAATGAGCAGTTCTTC
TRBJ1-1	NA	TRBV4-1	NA	CASSQVSGITFF	TGCGCCAGCAGCCAAGTGTCGGGGATAACTTTCTTT
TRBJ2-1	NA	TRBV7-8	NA	CASSLAGQLYNEQFF	TGTGCCAGCAGCTTAGCAGGACAGCTCTACAATGAGCAGTTCTTC
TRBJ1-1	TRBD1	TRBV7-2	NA	CASSPYQGAPTVAFF	TGTGCCAGCAGCCCCTATCAGGGGGCGCCGACAGTAGCTTTCTTT
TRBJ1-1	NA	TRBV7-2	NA	CASSPQFGSGTEAFF	TGTGCCAGCAGCCCCCAGTTCGGGTCAGGCACTGAAGCTTTCTTT
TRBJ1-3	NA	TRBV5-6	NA	CASSPMHSGNTIYF	TGTGCCAGCAGCCCAATGCACTCTGGAAACACCATATATTTT
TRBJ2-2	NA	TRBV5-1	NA	CASSWRGTGELFF	TGCGCCAGCAGCTGGCGGGGAACCGGGGAGCTGTTTTTT
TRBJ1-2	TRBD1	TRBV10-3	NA	CAINGLGQGHYGYTF	TGTGCCATCAACGGCTTGGGACAGGGGCACTATGGCTACACCTTC
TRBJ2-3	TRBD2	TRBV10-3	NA	CAISGGLAGRDTQYF	TGTGCCATCAGTGGGGGACTAGCGGGGAGAGATACGCAGTATTTT
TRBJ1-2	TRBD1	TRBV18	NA	CASSRPGQGDYGYTF	TGTGCCAGCTCAAGGCCGGGACAGGGGGACTATGGCTACACCTTC
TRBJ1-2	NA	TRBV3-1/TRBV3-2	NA	CASSPRAGMGGYTF	TGTGCCAGCAGCCCGAGGGCAGGGATGGGCGGCTACACCTTC
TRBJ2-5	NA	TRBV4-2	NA	CASSQGGAGQETQYF	TGTGCCAGCAGCCAAGGGGGCGCGGGCCAAGAGACCCAGTACTTC
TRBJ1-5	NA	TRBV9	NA	CASSVGSNQPQHF	TGTGCCAGCAGCGTTGGGAGCAATCAGCCCCAGCATTTT
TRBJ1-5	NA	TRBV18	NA	CASARGSNQPQHF	TGTGCCAGCGCCAGAGGGAGCAATCAGCCCCAGCATTTT
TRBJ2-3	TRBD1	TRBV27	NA	CASSFIPGTGRSDTQYF	TGTGCCAGCAGTTTTATCCCAGGGACAGGGAGGTCAGATACGCAGTATTTT
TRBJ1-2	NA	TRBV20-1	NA	CSASGRARGYTF	TGCAGTGCTAGTGGGCGGGCCCGGGGCTACACCTTC
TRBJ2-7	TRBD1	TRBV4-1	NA	CASSQPGQSSYEQYF	TGCGCCAGCAGCCAACCGGGACAGAGCTCCTACGAGCAGTACTTC
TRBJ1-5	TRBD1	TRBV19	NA	CASTGQGGNQPQHF	TGTGCCAGTACCGGACAGGGGGGCAATCAGCCCCAGCATTTT
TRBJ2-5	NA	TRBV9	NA	CASSVGGAMETQYF	TGTGCCAGCAGCGTAGGGGGGGCGATGGAGACCCAGTACTTC
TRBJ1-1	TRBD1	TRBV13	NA	CATSRQGGRYTEAFF	TGTGCCACCTCTCGACAGGGGGGTAGGTACACTGAAGCTTTCTTT
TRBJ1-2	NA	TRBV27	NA	CASGGPFANYGYTF	TGTGCCAGCGGGGGACCCTTTGCTAACTATGGCTACACCTTC
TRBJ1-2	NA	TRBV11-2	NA	CASSLEGTIYGYTF	TGTGCCAGCAGCTTAGAGGGGACCATCTATGGCTACACCTTC
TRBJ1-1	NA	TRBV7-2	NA	CASSLGRENTEAFF	TGTGCCAGCAGCTTAGGACGGGAGAACACTGAAGCTTTCTTT
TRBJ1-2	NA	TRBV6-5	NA	CASSPQSIPNYGYTF	TGTGCCAGCAGTCCGCAGTCAATACCTAACTATGGCTACACCTTC
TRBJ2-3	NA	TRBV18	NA	CASSLVLGTDTQYF	TGTGCCAGCTCACTCGTTTTGGGGACAGATACGCAGTATTTT
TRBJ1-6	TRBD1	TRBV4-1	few	CASSQDRTGGNRPLHF	TGCGCCAGCAGCCAAGATCGGACAGGGGGGAACCGACCCCTCCACTTT
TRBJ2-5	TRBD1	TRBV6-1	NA	CASSVNRGFSETQYF	TGTGCCAGCAGTGTTAACAGGGGGTTCTCAGAGACCCAGTACTTC
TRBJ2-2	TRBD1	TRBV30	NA	CAWSKDRGDANTGELFF	TGTGCCTGGAGTAAGGACAGGGGGGACGCGAACACCGGGGAGCTGTTTTTT
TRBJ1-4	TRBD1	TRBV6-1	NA	CASSDRGLGEKLFF	TGTGCCAGCAGTGACAGGGGGCTAGGTGAAAAACTGTTTTTT
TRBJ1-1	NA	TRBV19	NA	CASSKGRGTLDTEAFF	TGTGCCAGTAGCAAAGGGCGCGGAACTTTAGACACTGAAGCTTTCTTT
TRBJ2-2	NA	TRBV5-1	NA	CASSLEGAPGELFF	TGCGCCAGCAGCTTGGAAGGGGCCCCCGGGGAGCTGTTTTTT
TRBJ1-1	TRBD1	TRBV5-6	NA	CASSFTGGDTEAFF	TGTGCCAGCAGCTTTACAGGGGGGGATACTGAAGCTTTCTTT
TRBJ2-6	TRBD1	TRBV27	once	CASSLQGAKGANVLTF	TGTGCCAGCAGTTTACAGGGGGCGAAGGGGGCCAACGTCCTGACTTTC
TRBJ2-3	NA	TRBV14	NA	CASSQGGTGHEDTQYF	TGTGCCAGCAGCCAAGGAGGGACGGGGCATGAAGATACGCAGTATTTT
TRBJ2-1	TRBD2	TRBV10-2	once	CASRRGSGGAGSYNEQFF	TGCGCCAGCAGAAGAGGTAGCGGGGGGGCCGGGTCCTACAATGAGCAGTTCTTC
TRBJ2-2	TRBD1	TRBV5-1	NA	CASSSGQGAGELFF	TGCGCCAGCAGCTCGGGACAGGGTGCCGGGGAGCTGTTTTTT
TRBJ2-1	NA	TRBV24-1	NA	CATGEAGGDNEQFF	TGTGCCACCGGGGAGGCCGGCGGGGACAATGAGCAGTTCTTC
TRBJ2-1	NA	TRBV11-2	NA	CASSLGRGHEQFF	TGTGCCAGCAGCCTGGGTCGGGGGCATGAGCAGTTCTTC
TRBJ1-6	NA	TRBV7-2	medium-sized	CASSLGGGFHNSPLHF	TGTGCCAGCAGCTTGGGAGGGGGGTTCCATAATTCACCCCTCCACTTT
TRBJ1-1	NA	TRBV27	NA	CASSLWAPMNTEAFF	TGTGCCAGCAGTTTGTGGGCCCCGATGAACACTGAAGCTTTCTTT
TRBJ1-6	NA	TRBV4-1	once	CASSQEVEEVLRLGSPLHF	TGCGCCAGCAGCCAAGAAGTAGAAGAGGTCCTTCGATTGGGTTCACCCCTCCACTTT